These 23 T cell receptor beta chains share one sample of origin, sequenced in a study of shared clonotypes between healthy human individuals. Sequencing used immunoSEQ multiplex PCR; TCRdb keeps in-frame clones, though not all of them. This table holds around 2.1 million clones, under 95% found once. CD45RO negativity and positive selection for CCR7 defined naive CD8 cells, a population that excluded terminally differentiated effector memory CD45RA+ cells. The sequencing sample was made of naive CD8+ T cells from PBMCs. These receptors came from a man aged 18 to 29 in good health. Some clones in this sample may be carry-over from other donors' samples.

J is TRBJ2-1 and V is TRBV9; 10 nucleotides align to TRBD2. CDR1 and CDR2 (germline): SGDLS, YYNGEE. The CDR3 runs 20 residues. V was pared by 0 bases and J by 7 bases, with 19 bases of the junction left unmatched. The CDR3 is CASSVGLLGPAGGPGNEQFF. The DNA for the CDR3 is TGTGCCAGCAGCGTAGGCTTATTGGGTCCAGCGGGAGGGCCGGGGAATGAGCAGTTCTTC.

The chain recombines TRBV6-1 with TRBJ1-2, with D possibly being TRBD1 (6 bases). The V and J ends lost 1 base and 4 bases respectively, with 16 bases between them. This CDR3 comprises 16 residues. CDR1 and CDR2 (germline): MNHNS, SASEGT. The CDR3 here is CASSEGGGPLFYGYTF. In nucleotides, the CDR3 is TGTGCCAGCAGTGAAGGGGGGGGCCCATTATTCTATGGCTACACCTTC.

CDR3 sequence: CASSPPDRELSGEQYF. The CDR3 DNA reads TGTGCCAGCAGCCCACCCGACAGGGAGCTTTCGGGAGAGCAGTACTTC. V is TRBV9 and J is TRBJ2-7; 7 nucleotides align to TRBD1. The CDR3 covers 16 residues. Germline V lookup: CDR1 SGDLS, CDR2 YYNGEE. V shed 4 bases, J shed 7 bases, and the junction held 17 bases outside the gene matches.

In the case of this clone: Other DNA sequences in this specimen translate into the identical CDR3. The genes are TRBV27 and TRBJ2-1, with D perhaps matching TRBD2 (5 bases). Germline CDR1 is MNHEY and CDR2 is SMNVEV (reference sequence). The ends were cut back, 6 bases at V and 3 bases at J, with 9 bases in the middle. The CDR3 spans 13 residues. Written as DNA, the CDR3 is TGTGCCAGCAGCCCTGACTACTACAATGAGCAGTTCTTC. This sequence encodes CASSPDYYNEQFF.

J is TRBJ1-2 and V is TRBV11-2, with D uncertain. Germline CDR1 and CDR2: SGHAT and FQNNGV. There are 13 residues in the CDR3. V lost 3 bases, J lost 5 bases, and 10 bases lay in between. The CDR3 region is CASSLTTPYGYTF. CDR3 nucleotide sequence: TGTGCCAGCAGCTTGACTACGCCGTATGGCTACACCTTC.

This clone occurred once. CDR3 sequence reads: CASSVPGLDRVETQYF. CDR3 bases: TGCGCCAGCAGTGTCCCGGGACTAGATAGGGTAGAGACCCAGTACTTC. The chain recombines TRBV10-1 with TRBJ2-5, with TRBD2 matching 8 bases. The ends lost 4 bases at V and 4 bases at J; junction bases unmatched: 11. Germline V gives CDR1 WNHNN, CDR2 SYGVQD (reference sequence). The CDR3 is 16 amino acids.

The chain is built from TRBV27 and TRBJ1-1, with no clear D. This CDR3 has 13 amino acids. Trimming cost V 7 bases and J 5 bases, with 14 bases left between them. Germline-derived CDR1 and CDR2 are MNHEY and SMNVEV (reference sequence). The CDR3 spells CASTLSWGTEAFF. For the CDR3, the DNA is TGTGCCAGCACCCTGTCCTGGGGAACTGAAGCTTTCTTT.

The chain combines TRBV11-2 with TRBJ2-6; unclear D gene. Trimming removed 3 bases from V and 2 bases from J, with 8 bases in between. The CDR3 runs to 15 residues. Germline V gene data show CDR1 as SGHAT and CDR2 as FQNNGV. For the CDR3, the DNA is TGTGCCAGCAGCTTCCTCTTACCTGGGGCCAACGTCCTGACTTTC. It encodes CASSFLLPGANVLTF.

V is TRBV2 and J is TRBJ2-5, with a weak D call TRBD1 (6 bases). Germline CDR1 reads SNHLY; CDR2 reads FYNNEI. The CDR3 loop spans 14 amino acids. V lost 5 bases and J 5 bases, leaving 15 bases between the germline ends. DNA for the CDR3: TGTGCCAGCAGTCTTTACAGGACAGCGGAGACCCAGTACTTC. Protein: CASSLYRTAETQYF.

Regarding this clone: The identical CDR3 is also encoded by other nucleotide sequences in the sample. This chain uses TRBV9 with TRBJ2-7; TRBD1 matches 7 bases. CDR3 length: 13 amino acids. Looked up from germline, CDR1 is SGDLS and CDR2 is YYNGEE. V lost 3 bases and J lost 3; bases outside the gene matches: 3. The CDR3 reads CASSEGAGYEQYF. CDR3 in DNA: TGTGCCAGCAGCGAGGGGGCAGGCTACGAGCAGTACTTC.

The chain uses TRBV2 and TRBJ2-7, with D maybe TRBD2 (5 bases). V was cut by 6 bases and J by 7 bases, with 19 bases left in between. CDR3 length: 14 residues. Germline CDR1 SNHLY, CDR2 FYNNEI. CDR3: CASSPGGFDVEQYF. Here the CDR3 DNA reads TGTGCCAGCAGCCCCGGCGGGTTTGATGTGGAGCAGTACTTC.

The chain couples TRBV10-3 to TRBJ1-1, with TRBD1 matching over 7 bases. This CDR3 spans 15 amino acids. The V segment lost 4 bases and the J segment 4 bases; nucleotides outside the gene matches: 9. Germline V gene sequence: CDR1 ENHRY, CDR2 SYGVKD. CDR3 amino acids: CAISGAVGQPTEAFF. The CDR3 region has the DNA TGTGCCATCAGTGGCGCCGTGGGACAGCCCACTGAAGCTTTCTTT.

The chain uses TRBV28 and TRBJ1-1; TRBD1 matches 7 bases. Looked up from germline, CDR1 is MDHEN and CDR2 is SYDVKM. The trim removed 5 bases at V and 10 bases at J, leaving 4 bases unmatched. The CDR3 spans 11 residues. CDR3 in amino acids: CASSGAGGAFF. CDR3 bases: TGTGCCAGCAGTGGGGCAGGGGGAGCTTTCTTT.

This chain joins TRBV11-2 and TRBJ2-7; 9 bases are shared with TRBD1. Trimming at V came to 1 base and at J to 3 bases, leaving 4 bases not matched to a gene. Germline V gene data show CDR1 as SGHAT and CDR2 as FQNNGV. The CDR3 sequence is 15 residues long. CDR3 nucleotide sequence: TGTGCCAGCAGCTTAGCCCGGGACAGGGTCTACGAGCAGTACTTC. As protein: CASSLARDRVYEQYF. The full variable domain, rest sourced from reference TRBV11-2 and TRBJ2-7, is EAGVAQSPRYKIIEKRQSVAFWCNPISGHATLYWYQQILGQGPKLLIQFQNNGVVDDSQLPKDRFSAERLKGVDSTLKIQPAKLEDSAVYLCASSLARDRVYEQYFGPGTRLTVT.

This chain uses TRBV5-1 with TRBJ2-1; TRBD1 aligns across 11 bases. Losses at the gene ends were 4 bases for V and 5 bases for J; bases not matched to a gene: 5. Germline values: CDR1 SGHRS, CDR2 YFSETQ. The CDR3 length is 15 residues. The CDR3, as DNA: TGCGCCAGCAGCCTGGGACAGGGGGACCACAATGAGCAGTTCTTC. Translation: CASSLGQGDHNEQFF.

This rearrangement joins TRBV4-3 to TRBJ2-2; 9 bases map to TRBD1. Germline V gives CDR1 LGHNA, CDR2 YSLEER. The CDR3 length is 16 residues. The ends lost 6 bases at V and 7 bases at J; junction bases unmatched: 12. CDR3 residues: CASRGGTGRNGGELFF. The CDR3 DNA sequence: TGCGCCAGCAGAGGTGGGACAGGGAGAAATGGCGGGGAGCTGTTTTTT.

The rearrangement joins TRBV1 to TRBJ2-3. TRBV1 is classified as a pseudogene. The CDR3 is 18 residues long. CDR3 protein: CTSSQDRAGHIITDTQYF. The CDR3 DNA reads as TGCACCAGCAGCCAAGACCGGGCGGGACACATTATCACAGATACGCAGTATTTT.

The J gene is TRBJ1-2, the V gene TRBV9; 7 nucleotides line up with TRBD1. The CDR3 consists of 17 residues. V lost 2 bases and J lost 2; bases outside the gene matches: 12. Per germline, CDR1 SGDLS and CDR2 YYNGEE. CDR3 DNA sequence: TGTGCCAGCAGCGTCGACAGGGATCCTTCCCTCAACTATGGCTACACCTTC. Its protein product is CASSVDRDPSLNYGYTF.

The rearrangement joins TRBV27 to TRBJ1-2; D ambiguous. CDR1 and CDR2 from the germline V gene are MNHEY and SMNVEV (reference sequence). The CDR3 is 13 residues long. Trimming shortened V by 0 bases and J by 7 bases, and 9 bases separated the two germline ends. CDR3 in DNA: TGTGCCAGCAGTTTATCGATCAGGACTGGCTACACCTTC. Encoded protein: CASSLSIRTGYTF.

This chain connects TRBV7-9 to TRBJ2-2; D remains ambiguous. V dropped 1 base and J dropped 0 bases, with 6 bases sitting between them. The germline V gene encodes CDR1 SEHNR and CDR2 FQNEAQ (reference sequence). CDR3 length: 15 residues. The DNA for the CDR3 is TGTGCCAGCAGCTTAGATGGGACGAACACCGGGGAGCTGTTTTTT. Amino acid sequence: CASSLDGTNTGELFF. Full variable domain (remainder filled in from reference TRBV7-9 and TRBJ2-2): DTGVSQNPRHKITKRGQNVTFRCDPISEHNRLYWYRQTLGQGPEFLTYFQNEAQLEKSRLLSDRFSAERPKGSFSTLEIQRTEQGDSAMYLCASSLDGTNTGELFFGEGSRLTVL.

The chain is built from TRBV7-9 and TRBJ2-1; 9 bases align to TRBD2. J lost 6 bases, V lost 10 bases, and 10 bases had no gene match. The CDR3 runs 14 residues. The germline V gene has CDR1 SEHNR and CDR2 FQNEAQ (reference sequence). In DNA, the CDR3 is TGTGCCATCCGGGATAGCGGGAGTAGCAATGAGCAGTTCTTC. Translated: CAIRDSGSSNEQFF. Using reference TRBV7-9 and TRBJ2-1 for the parts outside the CDR3, the full variable domain is DTGVSQNPRHKITKRGQNVTFRCDPISEHNRLYWYRQTLGQGPEFLTYFQNEAQLEKSRLLSDRFSAERPKGSFSTLEIQRTEQGDSAMYLCAIRDSGSSNEQFFGPGTRLTVL.

Here the CDR3 reads CASSLGPADTLYEQYF. DNA for the CDR3: TGTGCCAGCAGCTTGGGTCCCGCAGACACCCTCTACGAGCAGTACTTC. The genes are TRBV5-4 and TRBJ2-7; D gene ambiguous. V was trimmed by 0 bases and J by 3 bases, leaving 16 bases between them. CDR3 length equals 16 residues. Germline lookup yields CDR1 SGHNT and CDR2 YYREEE (reference sequence).

This chain connects TRBV10-3 to TRBJ1-1, with 7 bases identical to TRBD1. From germline, CDR1 is ENHRY and CDR2 SYGVKD. Trimming cost V 2 bases and J 1 base; bases outside gene matches: 7. The CDR3 totals 16 residues. CDR3 nucleotide sequence: TGTGCCATCAGTGAGGAAGAACAGGGGCCGAACACTGAAGCTTTCTTT. Amino acid sequence: CAISEEEQGPNTEAFF.